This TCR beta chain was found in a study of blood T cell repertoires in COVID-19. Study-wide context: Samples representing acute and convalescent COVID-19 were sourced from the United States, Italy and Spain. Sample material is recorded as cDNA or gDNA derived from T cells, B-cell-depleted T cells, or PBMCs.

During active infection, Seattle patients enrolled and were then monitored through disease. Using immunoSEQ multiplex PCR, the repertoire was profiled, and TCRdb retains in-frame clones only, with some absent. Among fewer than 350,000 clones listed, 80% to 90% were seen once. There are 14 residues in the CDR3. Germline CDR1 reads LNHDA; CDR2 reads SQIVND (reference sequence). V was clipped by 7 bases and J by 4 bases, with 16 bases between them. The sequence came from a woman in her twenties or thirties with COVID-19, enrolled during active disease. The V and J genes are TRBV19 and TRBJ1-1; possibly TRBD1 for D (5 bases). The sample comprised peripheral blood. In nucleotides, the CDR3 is TGTGCCAGTACCCAGGGAAGGAAATCCACTGAAGCTTTCTTT. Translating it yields CASTQGRKSTEAFF.